Sequencing of this T cell receptor (beta chain) was carried out in a study of T cell responses to AZD1222 COVID-19 vaccine. As regards this clone: No antigen is known for it.

The data were produced by immunoSEQ multiplex PCR, yet TCRdb's version contains in-frame clones alone and is incomplete. This table has some 150,000 clones, around 92% appearing once. Study outcomes and limitations: Per reports, nearly half of all spike-specific TCRs target regions that are unmutated in variants. With dominance at 160-218 and 743-854, vaccine-associated CD4 TCRs spanned spike. Only a handful of AZD1222 recipients tested seropositive at baseline.

V shed 0 bases and J shed 12 bases, with 13 bases lying between them. CDR3 size: 13 residues. Germline V gene data show CDR1 as SGHTS and CDR2 as YDEGEE. The sequence derives from an adult in good health. Sequenced material: peripheral blood, taken on day 0 of MenACWY control vaccination. The chain uses TRBV5-8 and TRBJ2-1, with D uncertain. The CDR3 bases are TGTGCCAGCAGCTTGGTGCAGAGAGACGGGCAGTTCTTC. It codes for CASSLVQRDGQFF.